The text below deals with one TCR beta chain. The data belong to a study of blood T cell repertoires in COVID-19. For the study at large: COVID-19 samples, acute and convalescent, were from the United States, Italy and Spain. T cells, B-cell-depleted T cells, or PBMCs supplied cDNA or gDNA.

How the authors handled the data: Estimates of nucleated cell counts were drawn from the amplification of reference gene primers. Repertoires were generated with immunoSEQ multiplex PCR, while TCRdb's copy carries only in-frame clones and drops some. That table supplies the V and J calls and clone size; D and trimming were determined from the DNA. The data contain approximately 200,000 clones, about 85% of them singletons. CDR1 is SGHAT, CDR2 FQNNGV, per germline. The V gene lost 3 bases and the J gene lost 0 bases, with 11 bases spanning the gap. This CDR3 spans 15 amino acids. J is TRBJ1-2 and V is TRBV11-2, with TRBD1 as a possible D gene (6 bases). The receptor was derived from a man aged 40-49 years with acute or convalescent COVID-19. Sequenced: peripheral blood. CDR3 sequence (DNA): TGTGCCAGCAGCTTGGTGACAGGTTCTAACTATGGCTACACCTTC. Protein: CASSLVTGSNYGYTF.